Here is one TCR beta chain with its context. The entry originates in a study of OX40 agonist ivuxolimab in advanced cancers. CDR3 length equals 11 residues. Germline CDR1 and CDR2: SQVTM and ANQGSEA. V was cut by 4 bases and J by 5 bases, with 8 bases left in between. Assay: immunoSEQ multiplex PCR; the TCRdb copy retains only in-frame clones and omits some. The sample lists approximately 100,000 clones; around 88% were seen once. The chain has TRBV29-1 and TRBJ1-1, with D tentatively TRBD1 (5 bases). This specimen consisted of CD4+ or CD8+ T cells sorted from blood, obtained in a trial of the OX40 agonist ivuxolimab. This receptor was identified in an adult with an advanced solid tumor such as melanoma, head and neck, liver or kidney cancer. CDR3 DNA: TGCAGCGTTGGACGACAGACTGAAGCTTTCTTT. Protein product: CSVGRQTEAFF.